Listed below are T cell receptor beta chains from one sample, sequenced in a study of blood T cell repertoires in COVID-19. Clones were sequenced by immunoSEQ multiplex PCR, and TCRdb holds only the in-frame ones, with some missing. Of 200,000 to 300,000 clones listed, 88% are singletons. Sequenced: PBMCs or T cells enriched from blood (not recorded which). Source of these receptors: a woman aged 40 to 50 with acute COVID-19. Each CDR3 is given with its conserved first and last residue. The order of the fields is clone size, V gene, D gene, J gene, CDR3 protein, CDR3 DNA. The D gene is left open where the match is weak. The size of a clone is reported for some rows only, either as once, few or many, or as a class for expanded clones.

clone size: -
V gene: TRBV21-1
D gene: -
J gene: TRBJ1-2
CDR3 protein: CASSKGDRIGGCRYAFYGYTF
CDR3 DNA: TGTGCCAGCAGCAAAGGGGACAGGATCGGGGGTTGTAGGTATGCGTTCTATGGCTACACCTTC

clone size: -
V gene: TRBV5-4
D gene: TRBD2
J gene: TRBJ2-7
CDR3 protein: CASSLGLANYEQYF
CDR3 DNA: TGTGCCAGCAGCTTGGGACTAGCGAACTACGAGCAGTACTTC

clone size: -
V gene: TRBV24-1
D gene: TRBD1
J gene: TRBJ1-5
CDR3 protein: CATSERQGSNQPQHF
CDR3 DNA: TGTGCCACCAGTGAGCGACAGGGGTCCAATCAGCCCCAGCATTTT

clone size: -
V gene: TRBV5-5
D gene: -
J gene: TRBJ1-5
CDR3 protein: CASSPAGQPQHF
CDR3 DNA: TGTGCCAGCAGCCCGGCGGGTCAGCCCCAGCATTTT

clone size: -
V gene: TRBV2
D gene: TRBD2
J gene: TRBJ2-1
CDR3 protein: CASSIAGGSSYNEQFF
CDR3 DNA: TGTGCCAGCAGTATAGCGGGGGGGAGCTCCTACAATGAGCAGTTCTTC

clone size: -
V gene: TRBV7-8
D gene: TRBD1
J gene: TRBJ2-5
CDR3 protein: CASSPQGTGIPQETQYF
CDR3 DNA: TGTGCCAGCAGCCCGCAGGGGACAGGTATCCCCCAAGAGACCCAGTACTTC

clone size: -
V gene: TRBV11-3
D gene: -
J gene: TRBJ1-1
CDR3 protein: CASSLVTGNTEAFF
CDR3 DNA: TGTGCCAGCAGCTTAGTAACGGGAAACACTGAAGCTTTCTTT

clone size: -
V gene: TRBV18
D gene: TRBD2
J gene: TRBJ2-3
CDR3 protein: CASSADRGRTDTQYF
CDR3 DNA: TGTGCCAGCTCAGCAGACCGCGGGAGGACAGATACGCAGTATTTT

clone size: -
V gene: TRBV7-2
D gene: TRBD1
J gene: TRBJ1-1
CDR3 protein: CASSGWTGGTEAFF
CDR3 DNA: TGTGCCAGCAGCGGTTGGACAGGTGGAACTGAAGCTTTCTTT

clone size: once
V gene: TRBV5-4
D gene: -
J gene: TRBJ2-5
CDR3 protein: CASSPETVETQYF
CDR3 DNA: TGTGCCAGCAGCCCGGAGACAGTGGAGACCCAGTACTTC

clone size: -
V gene: TRBV12-5
D gene: TRBD1
J gene: TRBJ1-2
CDR3 protein: CASGADRSFNYGYTF
CDR3 DNA: TGTGCTAGTGGTGCGGACAGGTCTTTTAACTATGGCTACACCTTC

clone size: once
V gene: TRBV30
D gene: -
J gene: TRBJ1-3
CDR3 protein: CAWGTGGSSGNTIYF
CDR3 DNA: TGTGCCTGGGGGACCGGAGGTAGCTCTGGAAACACCATATATTTT

clone size: once
V gene: TRBV11-1
D gene: -
J gene: TRBJ2-1
CDR3 protein: CASSLNPKTRYNEQFF
CDR3 DNA: TGTGCCAGCAGCTTAAATCCGAAGACAAGGTACAATGAGCAGTTCTTC

clone size: -
V gene: TRBV12-3/TRBV12-4
D gene: -
J gene: TRBJ1-1
CDR3 protein: CASSFRNTEAFF
CDR3 DNA: TGTGCCAGCAGTTTCCGGAACACTGAAGCTTTCTTT

clone size: -
V gene: TRBV27
D gene: -
J gene: TRBJ1-5
CDR3 protein: CASSWGDGRGAQHF
CDR3 DNA: TGTGCCAGCAGCTGGGGGGACGGGAGGGGGGCCCAGCATTTT

clone size: -
V gene: TRBV19
D gene: -
J gene: TRBJ1-1
CDR3 protein: CASSYVGGTEAFF
CDR3 DNA: TGTGCCAGTAGTTATGTAGGGGGAACTGAAGCTTTCTTT

clone size: -
V gene: TRBV4-2
D gene: TRBD2
J gene: TRBJ2-1
CDR3 protein: CASSQVTSGSYNEQFF
CDR3 DNA: TGTGCCAGCAGCCAAGTGACTAGCGGGAGCTACAATGAGCAGTTCTTC

clone size: once
V gene: TRBV4-1
D gene: TRBD1
J gene: TRBJ1-3
CDR3 protein: CASSQEGTGGKRNTIYF
CDR3 DNA: TGCGCCAGCAGCCAAGAGGGAACAGGGGGTAAAAGAAACACCATATATTTT

clone size: -
V gene: TRBV30
D gene: -
J gene: TRBJ1-1
CDR3 protein: CAWSVPGFRSQNTEAFF
CDR3 DNA: TGTGCCTGGAGTGTACCAGGGTTCCGGTCTCAGAACACTGAAGCTTTCTTT

clone size: -
V gene: TRBV3-1/TRBV3-2
D gene: -
J gene: TRBJ2-2
CDR3 protein: CASSQGPNTGELFF
CDR3 DNA: TGTGCCAGCAGCCAAGGTCCAAACACCGGGGAGCTGTTTTTT

clone size: -
V gene: TRBV4-2
D gene: TRBD2
J gene: TRBJ2-2
CDR3 protein: CASSQDARTSPGELFF
CDR3 DNA: TGTGCCAGCAGCCAAGATGCCCGGACTAGCCCCGGGGAGCTGTTTTTT

clone size: once
V gene: TRBV3-1/TRBV3-2
D gene: -
J gene: TRBJ2-5
CDR3 protein: CASSQGMFLLGGEEETQYF
CDR3 DNA: TGTGCCAGCAGCCAAGGTATGTTTCTCCTAGGGGGGGAAGAAGAGACCCAGTACTTC

clone size: -
V gene: TRBV2
D gene: -
J gene: TRBJ2-3
CDR3 protein: CASSEVRARTDTQYF
CDR3 DNA: TGTGCCAGCAGTGAAGTCAGGGCCCGCACAGATACGCAGTATTTT

clone size: once
V gene: TRBV2
D gene: TRBD2
J gene: TRBJ2-3
CDR3 protein: CASSRTSGGAAQYF
CDR3 DNA: TGTGCCAGCAGCAGGACTAGCGGGGGGGCCGCGCAGTATTTT

clone size: once
V gene: TRBV4-1
D gene: TRBD2
J gene: TRBJ2-6
CDR3 protein: CASSQTGTSGNSGANVLTF
CDR3 DNA: TGCGCCAGCAGCCAAACAGGGACTAGCGGGAACTCTGGGGCCAACGTCCTGACTTTC

clone size: -
V gene: TRBV18
D gene: -
J gene: TRBJ1-1
CDR3 protein: CASSPLGGTTEAFF
CDR3 DNA: TGTGCCAGCTCACCTCTAGGGGGAACGACTGAAGCTTTCTTT

clone size: -
V gene: TRBV6-2/TRBV6-3
D gene: -
J gene: TRBJ1-6
CDR3 protein: CASSSRRNSPLHF
CDR3 DNA: TGTGCCAGCAGTTCAAGGAGAAATTCACCCCTCCACTTT

clone size: -
V gene: TRBV18
D gene: -
J gene: TRBJ2-3
CDR3 protein: CASSPLRGVADTQYF
CDR3 DNA: TGTGCCAGCTCACCCCTGCGGGGAGTCGCAGATACGCAGTATTTT

clone size: few
V gene: TRBV19
D gene: -
J gene: TRBJ1-5
CDR3 protein: CASSPLGEPQHF
CDR3 DNA: TGTGCCAGTAGTCCCCTCGGGGAGCCCCAGCATTTT

clone size: -
V gene: TRBV9
D gene: -
J gene: TRBJ2-7
CDR3 protein: CASNSPFSSYEQYF
CDR3 DNA: TGTGCCAGCAATAGCCCCTTCAGCTCCTACGAGCAGTACTTC

clone size: -
V gene: TRBV10-3
D gene: -
J gene: TRBJ1-2
CDR3 protein: CAISESLVVHGYTF
CDR3 DNA: TGTGCCATCAGTGAGTCCCTAGTGGTCCATGGCTACACCTTC

clone size: few
V gene: TRBV29-1
D gene: -
J gene: TRBJ1-2
CDR3 protein: CSELLGNYGYTF
CDR3 DNA: TGCAGCGAGCTCCTCGGGAACTATGGCTACACCTTC

clone size: -
V gene: TRBV5-5
D gene: TRBD1
J gene: TRBJ2-3
CDR3 protein: CASSMDRPTDTQYF
CDR3 DNA: TGTGCCAGCAGCATGGACAGGCCAACGGATACGCAGTATTTT

clone size: -
V gene: TRBV4-3
D gene: TRBD2
J gene: TRBJ2-1
CDR3 protein: CASSQDAASGYNEQFF
CDR3 DNA: TGCGCCAGCAGCCAAGATGCGGCTAGCGGGTATAATGAGCAGTTCTTC

clone size: -
V gene: TRBV7-9
D gene: -
J gene: TRBJ1-1
CDR3 protein: CASSFDTNTEAFF
CDR3 DNA: TGTGCCAGCAGCTTCGACACGAACACTGAAGCTTTCTTT

clone size: -
V gene: TRBV30
D gene: TRBD2
J gene: TRBJ2-1
CDR3 protein: CAWSAGTSAREQFF
CDR3 DNA: TGTGCCTGGAGTGCCGGGACTAGCGCTAGGGAGCAGTTCTTC

clone size: few
V gene: TRBV5-1
D gene: -
J gene: TRBJ1-1
CDR3 protein: CASSLQENTEAFF
CDR3 DNA: TGCGCCAGCAGCTTACAGGAAAACACTGAAGCTTTCTTT

clone size: once
V gene: TRBV11-3
D gene: -
J gene: TRBJ1-2
CDR3 protein: CASSLHYSPNYGYTF
CDR3 DNA: TGTGCCAGCAGCCTCCATTATAGCCCAAACTATGGCTACACCTTC

clone size: -
V gene: TRBV7-2
D gene: -
J gene: TRBJ1-2
CDR3 protein: CASSPGGGIYGYTF
CDR3 DNA: TGTGCCAGCAGTCCTGGGGGGGGAATTTATGGCTACACCTTC

clone size: -
V gene: TRBV6-2/TRBV6-3
D gene: -
J gene: TRBJ2-3
CDR3 protein: CASSDPGLRGSTDTQYF
CDR3 DNA: TGTGCCAGCAGTGACCCCGGGCTGCGGGGCAGCACAGATACGCAGTATTTT

clone size: -
V gene: TRBV7-2
D gene: -
J gene: TRBJ2-2
CDR3 protein: CASSLDSTGELFF
CDR3 DNA: TGTGCCAGCAGCTTGGACTCCACCGGGGAGCTGTTTTTT

clone size: -
V gene: TRBV10-3
D gene: -
J gene: TRBJ1-1
CDR3 protein: CAISEKGANVEAFF
CDR3 DNA: TGTGCCATCAGTGAGAAGGGAGCAAACGTTGAAGCTTTCTTT

clone size: -
V gene: TRBV19
D gene: TRBD1
J gene: TRBJ1-6
CDR3 protein: CASSYRGRSSPLHF
CDR3 DNA: TGTGCCAGTAGTTACAGGGGGCGCTCTTCACCCCTCCACTTT

clone size: -
V gene: TRBV9
D gene: -
J gene: TRBJ2-3
CDR3 protein: CASSVRLRDTDTQYF
CDR3 DNA: TGTGCCAGCAGCGTAAGGTTGAGGGATACAGATACGCAGTATTTT

clone size: -
V gene: TRBV6-5
D gene: TRBD1
J gene: TRBJ1-3
CDR3 protein: CASSGGQAGNTIYF
CDR3 DNA: TGTGCCAGCAGCGGGGGACAGGCTGGAAACACCATATATTTT

clone size: -
V gene: TRBV6-5
D gene: -
J gene: TRBJ2-1
CDR3 protein: CASSSFGTLYNEQFF
CDR3 DNA: TGTGCCAGCAGTTCCTTCGGGACTTTATACAATGAGCAGTTCTTC

clone size: once
V gene: TRBV23-1
D gene: TRBD1
J gene: TRBJ2-2
CDR3 protein: CASSQRGGDTGELFF
CDR3 DNA: TGCGCCAGCAGTCAAAGAGGGGGCGACACCGGGGAGCTGTTTTTT

clone size: few
V gene: TRBV11-3
D gene: TRBD1
J gene: TRBJ1-1
CDR3 protein: CASSPRTGSTEAFF
CDR3 DNA: TGTGCCAGCAGCCCACGGACAGGGAGCACTGAAGCTTTCTTT

clone size: -
V gene: TRBV6-5
D gene: -
J gene: TRBJ2-2
CDR3 protein: CASSLYTGELFF
CDR3 DNA: TGTGCCAGCAGCCTTTACACCGGGGAGCTGTTTTTT

clone size: -
V gene: TRBV27
D gene: TRBD1
J gene: TRBJ2-7
CDR3 protein: CASSLDRGYEQYF
CDR3 DNA: TGTGCCAGCAGTTTGGACAGGGGTTACGAGCAGTACTTC

clone size: -
V gene: TRBV12-5
D gene: -
J gene: TRBJ2-1
CDR3 protein: CASGLTSSSSYNEQFF
CDR3 DNA: TGTGCTAGTGGCTTAACTAGCTCGAGCTCCTACAATGAGCAGTTCTTC

clone size: -
V gene: TRBV7-9
D gene: -
J gene: TRBJ1-1
CDR3 protein: CASSLFEGAEAFF
CDR3 DNA: TGTGCCAGCAGCTTATTTGAGGGCGCCGAAGCTTTCTTT

clone size: -
V gene: TRBV5-1
D gene: -
J gene: TRBJ1-2
CDR3 protein: CASSLGRQGHGYTF
CDR3 DNA: TGCGCCAGCAGCTTGGGTCGCCAGGGGCATGGCTACACCTTC

clone size: -
V gene: TRBV13
D gene: -
J gene: TRBJ2-3
CDR3 protein: CASSLAGSSTDTQYF
CDR3 DNA: TGTGCCAGCAGCCTGGCGGGCTCTAGCACAGATACGCAGTATTTT

clone size: -
V gene: TRBV12-5
D gene: -
J gene: TRBJ2-3
CDR3 protein: CASGLVHGVSTDTQYF
CDR3 DNA: TGTGCTAGTGGTTTGGTACACGGGGTTAGCACAGATACGCAGTATTTT

clone size: once
V gene: TRBV30
D gene: TRBD2
J gene: TRBJ2-4
CDR3 protein: CAWSILAGNIQYF
CDR3 DNA: TGTGCCTGGAGTATCCTAGCGGGAAATATTCAGTACTTC

clone size: -
V gene: TRBV5-1
D gene: -
J gene: TRBJ2-5
CDR3 protein: CASSSRDSGETQYF
CDR3 DNA: TGCGCCAGCAGCTCCCGGGACAGCGGGGAGACCCAGTACTTC